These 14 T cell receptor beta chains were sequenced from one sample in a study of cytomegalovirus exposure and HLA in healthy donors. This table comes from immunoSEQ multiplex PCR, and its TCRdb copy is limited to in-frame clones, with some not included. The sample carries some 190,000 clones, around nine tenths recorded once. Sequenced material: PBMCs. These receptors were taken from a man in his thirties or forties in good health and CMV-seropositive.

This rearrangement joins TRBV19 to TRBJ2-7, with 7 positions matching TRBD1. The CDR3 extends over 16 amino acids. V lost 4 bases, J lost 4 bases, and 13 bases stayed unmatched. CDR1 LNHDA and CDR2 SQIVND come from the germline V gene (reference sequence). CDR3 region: CASSTLWTGSGYEQYF. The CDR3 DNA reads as TGTGCCAGTAGTACCCTATGGACAGGATCGGGGTACGAGCAGTACTTC.

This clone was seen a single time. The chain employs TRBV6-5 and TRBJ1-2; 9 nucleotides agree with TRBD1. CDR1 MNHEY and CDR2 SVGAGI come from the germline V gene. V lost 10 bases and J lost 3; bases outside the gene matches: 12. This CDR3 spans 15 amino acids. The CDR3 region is CATVDRGDYHYGYTF. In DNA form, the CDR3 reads TGTGCCACCGTAGACAGGGGGGATTATCACTATGGCTACACCTTC.

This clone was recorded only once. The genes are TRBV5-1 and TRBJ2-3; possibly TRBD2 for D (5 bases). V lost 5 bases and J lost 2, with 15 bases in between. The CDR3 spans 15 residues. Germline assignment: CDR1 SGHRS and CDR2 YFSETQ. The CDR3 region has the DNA TGCGCCAGCAGACCCTTGCGGGCCAACACAGATACGCAGTATTTT. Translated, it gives CASRPLRANTDTQYF.

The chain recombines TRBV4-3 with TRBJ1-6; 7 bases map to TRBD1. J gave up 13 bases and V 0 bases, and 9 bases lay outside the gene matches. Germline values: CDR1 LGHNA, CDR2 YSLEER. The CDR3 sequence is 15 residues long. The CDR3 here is CASSQDRQGQFPLHF. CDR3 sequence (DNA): TGCGCCAGCAGCCAAGATCGACAGGGCCAATTCCCCCTCCACTTT.

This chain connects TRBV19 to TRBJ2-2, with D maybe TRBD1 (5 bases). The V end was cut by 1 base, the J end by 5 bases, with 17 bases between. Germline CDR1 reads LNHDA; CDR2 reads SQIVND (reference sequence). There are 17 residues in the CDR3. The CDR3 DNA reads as TGTGCCAGTAGTATAGGCAGGGAACAGTATTTGACCGGGGAGCTGTTTTTT. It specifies CASSIGREQYLTGELFF.

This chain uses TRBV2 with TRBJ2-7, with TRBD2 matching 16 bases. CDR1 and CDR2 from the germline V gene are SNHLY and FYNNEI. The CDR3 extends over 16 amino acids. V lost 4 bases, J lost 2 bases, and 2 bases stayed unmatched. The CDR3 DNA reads TGTGCCAGCAGTGGGGGGACTAGCGGGAGGGCCTACGAGCAGTACTTC. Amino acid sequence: CASSGGTSGRAYEQYF.

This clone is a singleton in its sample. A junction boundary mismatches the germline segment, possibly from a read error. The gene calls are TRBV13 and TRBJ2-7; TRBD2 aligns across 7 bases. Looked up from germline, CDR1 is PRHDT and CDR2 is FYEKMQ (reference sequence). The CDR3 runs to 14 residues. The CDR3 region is CASSSRLAPYEQYF. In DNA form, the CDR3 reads TGTGCCAGCAGCTCTAGACTAGCTCCTTACGAACAGTACTTC.

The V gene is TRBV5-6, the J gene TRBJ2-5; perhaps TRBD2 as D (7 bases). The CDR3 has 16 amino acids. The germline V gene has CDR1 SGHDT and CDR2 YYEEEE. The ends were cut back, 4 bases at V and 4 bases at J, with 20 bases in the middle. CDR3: CASSPRTSRGGETQYF. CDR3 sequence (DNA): TGTGCCAGCAGCCCTCGGACCTCGAGGGGGGGAGAGACCCAGTACTTC.

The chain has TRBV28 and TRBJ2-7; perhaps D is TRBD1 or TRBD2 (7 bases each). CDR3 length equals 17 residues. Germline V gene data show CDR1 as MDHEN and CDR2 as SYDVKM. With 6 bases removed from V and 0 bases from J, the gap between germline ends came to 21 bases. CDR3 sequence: CASREVGGTVASYEQYF. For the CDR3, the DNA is TGTGCCAGCAGGGAGGTCGGGGGGACAGTGGCCTCCTACGAGCAGTACTTC. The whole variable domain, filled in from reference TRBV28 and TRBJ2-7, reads DVKVTQSSRYLVKRTGEKVFLECVQDMDHENMFWYRQDPGLGLRLIYFSYDVKMKEKGDIPEGYSVSREKKERFSLILESASTNQTSMYLCASREVGGTVASYEQYFGPGTRLTVT.

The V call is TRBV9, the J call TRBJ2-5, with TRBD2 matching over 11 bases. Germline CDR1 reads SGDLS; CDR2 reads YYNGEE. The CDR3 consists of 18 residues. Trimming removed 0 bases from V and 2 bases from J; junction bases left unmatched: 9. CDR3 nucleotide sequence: TGTGCCAGCAGCGTAGGGTTCGGGACTAGCGGTCAGCAAGAGACCCAGTACTTC. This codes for CASSVGFGTSGQQETQYF.

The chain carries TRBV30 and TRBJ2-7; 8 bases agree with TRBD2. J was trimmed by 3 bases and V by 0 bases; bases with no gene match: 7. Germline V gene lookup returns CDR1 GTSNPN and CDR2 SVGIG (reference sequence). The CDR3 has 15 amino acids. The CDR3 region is CAWSVGLASFYEQYF. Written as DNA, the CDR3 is TGTGCCTGGAGTGTCGGACTAGCCTCCTTCTACGAGCAGTACTTC.

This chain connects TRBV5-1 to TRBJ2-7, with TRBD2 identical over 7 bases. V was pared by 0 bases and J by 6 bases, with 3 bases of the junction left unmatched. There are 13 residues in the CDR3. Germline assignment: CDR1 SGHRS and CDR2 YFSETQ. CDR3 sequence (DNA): TGCGCCAGCAGCTTGGGCGGGAGTCGCGAGCAGTACTTC. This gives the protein CASSLGGSREQYF.

The CDR3 bases are TGTGCCAGCAGCCCACGAGGAATACCCAATGGCTACACCTTC. It is translated as CASSPRGIPNGYTF. The chain uses TRBV7-2 and TRBJ1-2; D is uncertain. This CDR3 has 14 amino acids. Germline CDR1 reads SGHTA; CDR2 reads FQGNSA. The V end was cut by 5 bases, the J end by 6 bases, with 16 bases between.

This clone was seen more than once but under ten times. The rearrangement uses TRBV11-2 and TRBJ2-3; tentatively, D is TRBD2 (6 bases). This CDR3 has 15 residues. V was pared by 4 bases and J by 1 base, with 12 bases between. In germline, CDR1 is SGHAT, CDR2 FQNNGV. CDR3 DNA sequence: TGTGCCAGCAGCTCCGGAGGGAAACGCACAGATACGCAGTATTTT. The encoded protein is CASSSGGKRTDTQYF.